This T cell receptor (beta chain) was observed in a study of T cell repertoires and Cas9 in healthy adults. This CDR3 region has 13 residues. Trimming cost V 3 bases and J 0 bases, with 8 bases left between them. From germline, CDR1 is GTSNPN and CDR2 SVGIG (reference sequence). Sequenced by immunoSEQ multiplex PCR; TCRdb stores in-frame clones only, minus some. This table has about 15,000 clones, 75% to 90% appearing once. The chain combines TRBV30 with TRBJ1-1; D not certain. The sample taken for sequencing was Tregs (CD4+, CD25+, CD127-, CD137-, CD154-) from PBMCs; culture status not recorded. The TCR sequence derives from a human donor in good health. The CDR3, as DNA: TGTGCCTGGAGCCTCCGCTTGAACACTGAAGCTTTCTTT. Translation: CAWSLRLNTEAFF. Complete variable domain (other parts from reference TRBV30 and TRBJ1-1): SQTIHQWPATLVQPVGSPLSLECTVEGTSNPNLYWYRQAAGRGLQLLFYSVGIGQISSEVPQNLSASRPQDRQFILSSKKLLLSDSGFYLCAWSLRLNTEAFFGQGTRLTVV.